Below, 26 T cell receptor beta chains from the same sample are listed, as sequenced in a study of T cell responses to AZD1222 COVID-19 vaccine. Data came from immunoSEQ multiplex PCR; TCRdb stores just in-frame clones and leaves some out. This repertoire shows under 200,000 clones, approximately 90% found once; its top ten account for approximately 1.5%. The sequenced sample was peripheral blood, obtained on day 0 of AZD1222 vaccination. These receptors were collected from an adult in good health.

The CDR3, as DNA: TGCAGCGTTTGTCGACAGGGACTAATGAACACTGAAGCTTTCTTT. It codes for CSVCRQGLMNTEAFF. The chain couples TRBV29-1 to TRBJ1-1; TRBD1 matches 7 bases. Germline values: CDR1 SQVTM, CDR2 ANQGSEA. Trimming removed 5 bases from V and 0 bases from J; junction bases left unmatched: 9. The CDR3 has 15 residues.

For the CDR3, the DNA is TGTGCCAGCAGCGCGAGGATTGCAGGCACAGATACGCAGTATTTT. This translates into CASSARIAGTDTQYF. This chain joins TRBV11-1 and TRBJ2-3, with D uncertain. Germline CDR1 reads SGHAT; CDR2 reads FQDESV (reference sequence). This CDR3 has 15 amino acids. V was shortened by 5 bases and J by 1 base, with 13 bases between the two germline ends.

V usage is TRBV7-9 and J usage is TRBJ1-2, with 8 bases identical to TRBD1. The CDR3 is 15 amino acids. Germline loops: CDR1 SEHNR, CDR2 FQNEAQ (reference sequence). With V trimmed by 6 bases and J by 4 bases, 10 bases remained unmatched. The CDR3 DNA reads as TGTGCCAGCAGTCTCCAGGGGGCGCATAGCTATGGCTACACCTTC. It translates to CASSLQGAHSYGYTF.

The chain uses TRBV29-1 and TRBJ1-1, with a weak D call TRBD1 (6 bases). This CDR3 comprises 14 residues. Germline CDR1 SQVTM, CDR2 ANQGSEA. V lost 0 bases, J lost 1 base, and 9 bases lay in between. CDR3 nucleotide sequence: TGCAGCGTTGAAGACGGGGGGCGGAACACTGAAGCTTTCTTT. This translates into CSVEDGGRNTEAFF.

The rearrangement uses TRBV4-1 and TRBJ2-5; 7 bases line up with TRBD2. The V and J ends lost 2 bases and 0 bases, in that order; junction bases with no gene match: 9. Germline loops: CDR1 MGHRA, CDR2 YSYEKL. This CDR3 comprises 17 residues. CDR3 coding DNA: TGCGCCAGCAGCCAATTGAGCGGGGCGCGGGACCAAGAGACCCAGTACTTC. This codes for CASSQLSGARDQETQYF.

To note about this clone: Germline is not matched at one junction end, which may reflect a read error. This chain uses TRBV28 with TRBJ2-1; 8 nucleotides match TRBD2. This CDR3 has 13 residues. Looked up from germline, CDR1 is MDHEN and CDR2 is SYDVKM. The CDR3 sequence: CASSLLGGVAFVF. The CDR3 region has the DNA TGTGCCAGCAGTTTACTCGGGGGGGTCGCGTTTGTCTTC. Based on the CDR3 plus reference TRBV28 and TRBJ2-1, the full variable domain is DVKVTQSSRYLVKRTGEKVFLECVQDMDHENMFWYRQDPGLGLRLIYFSYDVKMKEKGDIPEGYSVSREKKERFSLILESASTNQTSMYLCASSLLGGVAFVFGPGTRLTVL.

The V call is TRBV11-2, the J call TRBJ2-3; TRBD2 might be the D (5 bases). CDR3 length equals 13 residues. Per germline, CDR1 SGHAT and CDR2 FQNNGV. Deletions cut 4 bases from V and 0 bases from J, with 5 bases between. CDR3 amino acids: CASSWTSTDTQYF. DNA for the CDR3: TGTGCCAGCAGCTGGACTAGCACAGATACGCAGTATTTT.

V and J are TRBV18 and TRBJ2-1; TRBD1 aligns across 8 bases. The V gene's germline CDR1 is KGHSH and CDR2 LQKENI. The trim removed 6 bases at V and 3 bases at J, leaving 10 bases unmatched. CDR3 size: 16 residues. For the CDR3, the DNA is TGTGCCAGCTCGATGGTGTGGACAGGGCTCTACAATGAGCAGTTCTTC. Amino acids: CASSMVWTGLYNEQFF.

The rearrangement links TRBV1 to TRBJ2-7. TRBV1 is a documented pseudogene. The CDR3 contains 11 residues. The CDR3 DNA follows: TGCACCAGCAGCCCATACTACGAGCAGTACTTC. It is translated as CTSSPYYEQYF.

The V call is TRBV5-4, the J call TRBJ2-7; possibly TRBD1 for D (5 bases). CDR3 length: 13 residues. Germline CDR1 reads SGHNT; CDR2 reads YYREEE (reference sequence). Trimming left V 0 bases short and J 10 bases short, with 14 bases between. The CDR3 protein is CASSLVGSTVQYF. CDR3 DNA sequence: TGTGCCAGCAGCTTGGTTGGTTCGACAGTTCAGTACTTC.

In DNA, the CDR3 is TGTGCCAGCAGTTCGGGACAGCCGTACTATGGCTACACCTTC. Amino acid sequence: CASSSGQPYYGYTF. The chain has TRBV28 and TRBJ1-2, with 7 bases identical to TRBD1. This CDR3 spans 14 amino acids. The V and J ends lost 4 bases and 3 bases, in that order; junction bases with no gene match: 5. Looked up from germline, CDR1 is MDHEN and CDR2 is SYDVKM.

This chain joins TRBV24-1 and TRBJ2-1, with D perhaps matching TRBD1 (7 bases). The V and J ends lost 4 bases and 7 bases respectively, with 13 bases between them. CDR1 and CDR2 (germline): KGHDR, SFDVKD. This CDR3 spans 14 amino acids. CDR3 coding DNA: TGTGCCACCAGTGAGGGCGCAGGGGGGAATGAGCAGTTCTTC. Translating it yields CATSEGAGGNEQFF.

This chain connects TRBV7-9 to TRBJ1-4; TRBD1 aligns across 8 bases. CDR3 size: 15 residues. Germline assignment: CDR1 SEHNR and CDR2 FQNEAQ (reference sequence). The V and J ends lost 5 bases and 4 bases, in that order; junction bases with no gene match: 6. CDR3 sequence: CASSAPGQVNEKLFF. The CDR3 coding sequence is TGTGCCAGCAGCGCGCCGGGACAGGTTAATGAAAAACTGTTTTTT.

The CDR3 DNA reads TGCGCCAGCAGCCAAGGATCCAGGGAGTTCGAAAAACTGTTTTTT. As protein: CASSQGSREFEKLFF. The chain employs TRBV4-1 and TRBJ1-4, with D perhaps TRBD1 (5 bases). Germline V gives CDR1 MGHRA, CDR2 YSYEKL. Trimming took 1 base from V and 8 from J, leaving 14 bases between them. This CDR3 has 15 amino acids.

This chain uses TRBV2 with TRBJ1-5, with 9 nucleotides matching TRBD1. Germline CDR1 and CDR2: SNHLY and FYNNEI. This CDR3 contains 18 residues. The V and J ends lost 5 bases and 2 bases, in that order; junction bases with no gene match: 13. CDR3 amino acids: CASSTPGQGLSGNQPQHF. The CDR3 DNA reads as TGTGCCAGCAGTACTCCGGGACAGGGATTGTCGGGCAATCAGCCCCAGCATTTT.

This sequence joins TRBV28 and TRBJ1-6, with D maybe TRBD1 (6 bases). CDR3 size: 16 residues. Per the germline V gene, CDR1 is MDHEN and CDR2 is SYDVKM. V was trimmed by 5 bases and J by 9 bases, leaving 20 bases between them. The CDR3 loop is CASSPDSLQVASPLHF. DNA for the CDR3: TGTGCCAGCAGTCCGGACAGTCTCCAGGTCGCTTCACCCCTCCACTTT.

For this clone: The junction and the germline gene differ at one end; a read error may be behind it. The V gene is TRBV7-2, the J gene TRBJ1-4; no clear D gene. The germline V gene encodes CDR1 SGHTA and CDR2 FQGNSA. CDR3 length: 15 residues. The CDR3 is CASSPVSTTTEKLFF. The CDR3, as DNA: TGTGCCAGCAGCCCTGTTTCCACGACTACTGAAAAACTGTTTTTT.

This clone was picked up one time. CDR3 loop: CASTTMGDLQPQHF. The DNA for the CDR3 is TGTGCCAGCACTACTATGGGGGATCTTCAGCCCCAGCATTTT. The rearrangement joins TRBV6-5 to TRBJ1-5, with D possibly being TRBD1 (5 bases). V lost 7 bases, J lost 6 bases, and 16 bases lay in between. The length of the CDR3 is 14 residues. Germline V gene lookup returns CDR1 MNHEY and CDR2 SVGAGI.

This chain uses TRBV28 with TRBJ1-2, with a weak D call TRBD1 (5 bases). The V gene lost 10 bases and the J gene lost 1 base, with 40 bases spanning the gap. This CDR3 spans 22 amino acids. Germline CDR1 is MDHEN and CDR2 is SYDVKM. The CDR3 DNA follows: TGTGCCACCCTGCCTCTTGAGGGGAAGGCCTCACCCTGGCCAGAATTTAACTATGGCTACACCTTC. This gives the protein CATLPLEGKASPWPEFNYGYTF.

The V call is TRBV10-3, the J call TRBJ1-1; D remains unclear. This CDR3 spans 15 amino acids. Germline CDR1 ENHRY, CDR2 SYGVKD. Trimming stripped 2 bases from V and 5 bases from J, with 15 bases between. The CDR3 loop is CAISEDSARRTEAFF. The CDR3 nucleotides read TGTGCCATCAGTGAGGATTCGGCCAGACGTACTGAAGCTTTCTTT.

V is TRBV10-3 and J is TRBJ1-4, with D possibly being TRBD1 (6 bases). This CDR3 comprises 16 residues. Looked up from germline, CDR1 is ENHRY and CDR2 is SYGVKD. Trimming stripped 0 bases from V and 7 bases from J, with 15 bases between. CDR3 in amino acids: CAISESNPTGIEKLFF. CDR3 nucleotides: TGTGCCATCAGTGAGTCGAACCCCACAGGGATTGAAAAACTGTTTTTT.

The V and J genes are TRBV7-9 and TRBJ2-7, with D possibly TRBD1 on 5 matching bases. V was shortened by 5 bases and J by 0 bases, with 14 bases between the two germline ends. There are 15 residues in the CDR3. The germline gives CDR1 SEHNR, CDR2 FQNEAQ (reference sequence). CDR3 loop: CASSLGRTSSYEQYF. CDR3 nucleotide sequence: TGTGCCAGCAGCCTGGGGCGGACGAGCTCCTACGAGCAGTACTTC.

The rearrangement links TRBV24-1 to TRBJ1-2; 8 bases are a match to TRBD1. The V segment lost 1 base and the J segment 8 bases; nucleotides outside the gene matches: 5. The CDR3 is made up of 14 amino acids. Germline V CDR1 and CDR2: KGHDR, SFDVKD. The CDR3 region has the DNA TGTGCCACCAGTGATTTACAGGACAGGGACGGCTACACCTTC. This gives the protein CATSDLQDRDGYTF.

The rearrangement links TRBV7-9 to TRBJ1-1; D uncertain. The CDR3 is 13 residues long. CDR1 SEHNR and CDR2 FQNEAQ come from the germline V gene (reference sequence). V was cut by 2 bases and J by 5 bases, with 9 bases left in between. The CDR3 sequence is CASSLILRTEAFF. The DNA for the CDR3 is TGTGCCAGCAGCTTAATCTTGCGGACTGAAGCTTTCTTT.

The chain has TRBV23-1 and TRBJ1-2; perhaps TRBD1 as D (5 bases). TRBV23-1 is an ORF, and what it does is uncertain. V dropped 6 bases and J dropped 2 bases, with 13 bases sitting between them. The CDR3 consists of 14 residues. The CDR3 sequence is CASSRRAGNYGYTF. DNA of the CDR3: TGCGCCAGCAGCCGAAGGGCAGGGAACTATGGCTACACCTTC.

The rearrangement links TRBV6-5 to TRBJ1-6; possibly TRBD1 for D (6 bases). Trimming removed 6 bases at V and 5 bases at J, with 11 bases between. The V gene's germline CDR1 is MNHEY and CDR2 SVGAGI. The CDR3 is made up of 14 amino acids. The CDR3 coding sequence is TGTGCCAGCAGGGCGGGACAAGATAATTCACCCCTCCACTTT. It yields the protein CASRAGQDNSPLHF.